The sequence of this T cell receptor (beta chain) was determined in a study of cytomegalovirus exposure and HLA in healthy donors. Study-level results: Sequencing probably produced one cluster of sequence variants that were highly shared. Later analysis showed TCR association rates varying by HLA locus, highest for DRB1 and lowest for HLA-C.

The V end lost 0 bases, the J end lost 5 bases, and 14 bases lay between the germline ends. Germline CDR1 and CDR2: SGHDT and YYEEEE. The CDR3 is made up of 16 amino acids. This clone occurred a few times. Its target is unknown. 13 Jbeta primers and 60 Vbeta primers were used for the PCR. Here immunoSEQ multiplex PCR was the method, and the copy in TCRdb shows in-frame clones only, minus some. The sample records hundreds of thousands of clones, 83% being singletons. The TCR originated in a girl aged 5-17 years in good health and CMV-seronegative. The chain recombines TRBV5-6 with TRBJ2-2; D unclear. Sequenced material: PBMCs. The CDR3 is CASSLDSPYLTGELFF. The CDR3 region has the DNA TGTGCCAGCAGCTTGGATAGTCCCTATTTGACCGGGGAGCTGTTTTTT.